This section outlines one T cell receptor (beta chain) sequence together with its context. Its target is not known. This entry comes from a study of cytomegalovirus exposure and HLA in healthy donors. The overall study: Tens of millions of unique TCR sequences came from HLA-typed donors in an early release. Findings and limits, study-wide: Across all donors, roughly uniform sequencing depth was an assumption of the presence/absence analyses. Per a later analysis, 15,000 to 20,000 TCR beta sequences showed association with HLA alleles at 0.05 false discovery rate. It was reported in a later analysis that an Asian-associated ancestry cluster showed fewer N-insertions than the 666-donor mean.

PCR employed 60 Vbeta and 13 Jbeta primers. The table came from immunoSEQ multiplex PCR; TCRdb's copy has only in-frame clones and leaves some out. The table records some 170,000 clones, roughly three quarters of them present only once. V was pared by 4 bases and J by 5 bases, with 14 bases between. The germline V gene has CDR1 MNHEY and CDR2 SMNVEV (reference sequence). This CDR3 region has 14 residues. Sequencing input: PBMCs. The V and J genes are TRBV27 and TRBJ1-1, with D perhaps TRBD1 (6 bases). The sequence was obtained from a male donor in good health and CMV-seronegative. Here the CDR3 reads CASSWGQVGTEAFF. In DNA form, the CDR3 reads TGTGCCAGCAGTTGGGGGCAGGTTGGGACTGAAGCTTTCTTT.